This T cell receptor (beta chain) was profiled in a study of spatial heterogeneity in lung cancer. Broader study findings: It was found that expanded intratumoral alpha and beta TCR counts tracked tumor mutation counts.

The study tagged each TCR cDNA molecule with a unique molecular identifier. TCRdb redid the calling of the 5' RACE reads with MiXCR, one entry per CDR3 protein. This repertoire shows about 22,000 distinct CDR3 sequences, more than 8% found once; its top ten account for 7.5% to 9%. The CDR3 contains 13 residues. After removal of 7 bases from V and 6 bases from J, the junction contained 9 bases not matched to a gene. Germline CDR1 reads MGHDK; CDR2 reads SYGVNS. This clonotype was recorded at least ten times. Antigen: not known. Described time point: sample taken at primary tumor resection. Patients with untreated early-stage non-small cell lung cancer, numbering around 72, were the donors.

The sequences come from lung tumor tissue, collected at surgery. The genes are TRBV25-1 and TRBJ2-7; 7 bases align to TRBD1. The receptor's source is a male donor with early-stage non-small cell lung cancer. This CDR3 reads CASTRGLLFEQYF. CDR3 nucleotides: TGTGCCAGCACAAGGGGGCTCTTGTTCGAGCAGTACTTC.